These 2 T cell receptor beta chains originate from one sample sequenced in a study of response to subunit inactivated influenza vaccine. TCRdb re-called the RT-PCR reads through MiXCR, storing one row per CDR3 protein. The table shows some 540,000 distinct CDR3 sequences, with 20% to 25% occurring only once. This sample was shared with a second study, whose subject was T cells expressing NK-cell markers. That report notes: cDNA encoding TCR beta was synthesized via 5'RACE template switching incorporating UMIs.

The material sequenced was CD4+ T cells sorted from PBMCs, taken approximately 12 days after vaccination. The receptors shown here come from a man over 45 who received an inactivated influenza vaccine.

The chain links TRBV6-5 to TRBJ2-3; 7 bases fit TRBD1. The V segment lost 2 bases and the J segment 0 bases; nucleotides outside the gene matches: 11. Germline V gene sequence: CDR1 MNHEY, CDR2 SVGAGI. The CDR3 covers 18 residues. CDR3 in amino acids: CASSYAWDSRASTDTQYF. The CDR3 nucleotides are TGTGCCAGCAGTTACGCCTGGGACAGTCGCGCTAGCACAGATACGCAGTATTTT.

This clonotype appeared many times. This chain connects TRBV5-1 to TRBJ2-1, with a possible D match to TRBD2 (6 bases). CDR3 length: 18 residues. V was clipped by 4 bases and J by 3 bases, with 23 bases between them. The germline V gene has CDR1 SGHRS and CDR2 YFSETQ. CDR3 protein: CASSPNFVGTHYYNEQFF. CDR3 DNA sequence: TGCGCCAGCAGCCCGAACTTTGTAGGGACTCACTACTACAATGAGCAGTTCTTC.